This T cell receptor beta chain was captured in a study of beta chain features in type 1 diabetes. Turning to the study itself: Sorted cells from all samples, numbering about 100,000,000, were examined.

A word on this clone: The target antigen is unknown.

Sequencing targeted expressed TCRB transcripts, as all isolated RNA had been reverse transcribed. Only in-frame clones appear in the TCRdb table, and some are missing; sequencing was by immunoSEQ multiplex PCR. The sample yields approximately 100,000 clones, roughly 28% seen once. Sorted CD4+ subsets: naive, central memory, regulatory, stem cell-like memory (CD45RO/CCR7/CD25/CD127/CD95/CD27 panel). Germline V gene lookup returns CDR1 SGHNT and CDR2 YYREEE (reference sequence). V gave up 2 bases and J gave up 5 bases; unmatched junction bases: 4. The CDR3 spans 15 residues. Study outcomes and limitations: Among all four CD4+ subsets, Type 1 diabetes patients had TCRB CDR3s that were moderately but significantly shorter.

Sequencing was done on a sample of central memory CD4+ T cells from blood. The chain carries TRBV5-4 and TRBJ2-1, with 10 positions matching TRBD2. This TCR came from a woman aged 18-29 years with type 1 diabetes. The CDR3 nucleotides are TGTGCCAGCAGCTTTCGGCTAGCGGGGGACAATGAGCAGTTCTTC. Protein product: CASSFRLAGDNEQFF.